This entry lists 24 T cell receptor beta chains sequenced from one sample in a study of blood T cell repertoires in COVID-19. Some clones are missing from TCRdb's copy, which holds only in-frame ones; the method was immunoSEQ multiplex PCR. The sample lists about 320,000 clones; 80% to 90% were seen once. The source material was peripheral blood. The receptors stem from a man between 18 and 29 years old who had recovered from COVID-19.

This chain uses TRBV6-6 with TRBJ1-5, with D maybe TRBD1 (6 bases). In germline, CDR1 is MNHNY, CDR2 SVGAGI (reference sequence). V lost 6 bases to trimming and J lost 4 bases, with 13 bases between them. The CDR3 is 14 residues long. The CDR3 DNA sequence: TGTGCCAGCAGCCTGCTTACAGGGAATCAGCCCCAGCATTTT. Its translation: CASSLLTGNQPQHF.

The genes are TRBV4-2 and TRBJ2-7; 7 bases are shared with TRBD2. CDR3 length: 18 residues. The V gene end was trimmed by 1 base and the J gene end by 0 bases; junction bases not matched to a gene: 12. Looked up from germline, CDR1 is LGHNA and CDR2 is YNFKEQ. CDR3 protein: CASSQAFSGDYSSYEQYF. The DNA of the CDR3 is TGTGCCAGCAGCCAAGCCTTCAGCGGGGACTACAGCTCCTACGAGCAGTACTTC.

The V gene is TRBV7-2, the J gene TRBJ2-7, with a tentative D call TRBD1 (5 bases). Germline assignment: CDR1 SGHTA and CDR2 FQGNSA. Trimming pared 1 base from V and 2 bases from J, leaving 12 bases between. The CDR3 runs 15 residues. The CDR3 sequence: CASSLEDTLPYEQYF. The CDR3 DNA reads as TGTGCCAGCAGCTTAGAGGACACCCTCCCCTACGAGCAGTACTTC.

The chain is built from TRBV2 and TRBJ2-1, with TRBD2 as a possible D gene (6 bases). The CDR3 runs 14 residues. Trimming stripped 11 bases from V and 0 bases from J, with 14 bases between. Germline V gene data show CDR1 as SNHLY and CDR2 as FYNNEI. The CDR3 nucleotides are TGTGCCGGAACCGCGGGGCTCTCCTACAATGAGCAGTTCTTC. As protein: CAGTAGLSYNEQFF. The variable domain in full, completed from reference TRBV2 and TRBJ2-1, reads EPEVTQTPSHQVTQMGQEVILRCVPISNHLYFYWYRQILGQKVEFLVSFYNNEISEKSEIFDDQFSVERPDGSNFTLKIRSTKLEDSAMYFCAGTAGLSYNEQFFGPGTRLTVL.

The chain is built from TRBV29-1 and TRBJ2-7; D perhaps matches TRBD1 (6 bases). Germline V gene data show CDR1 as SQVTM and CDR2 as ANQGSEA. The CDR3 contains 13 residues. V was trimmed by 2 bases and J by 0 bases, leaving 8 bases between them. The CDR3 region has the DNA TGCAGCGTTGAACGGACAGACTCCTACGAGCAGTACTTC. This encodes CSVERTDSYEQYF.

This chain links TRBV5-4 with TRBJ1-2; D is perhaps TRBD1 (5 bases). Germline V gene sequence: CDR1 SGHNT, CDR2 YYREEE (reference sequence). CDR3 length equals 14 residues. V lost 5 bases and J lost 6, with 17 bases in between. The CDR3 DNA follows: TGTGCCAGCAGGGGGGGGGAGGATGCCGATGGCTACACCTTC. Translated: CASRGGEDADGYTF.

The DNA for the CDR3 is TGTGCCAGCAGTGAAGCGCTGGCCTTCTCTGGAAACACCATATATTTT. This codes for CASSEALAFSGNTIYF. This chain joins TRBV2 and TRBJ1-3; D unclear. The ends were cut back, 0 bases at V and 0 bases at J, with 9 bases in the middle. This CDR3 has 16 amino acids. Germline CDR1 and CDR2: SNHLY and FYNNEI.

V is TRBV7-9 and J is TRBJ2-1; 11 bases align to TRBD2. The CDR3 totals 15 residues. Trimming cost V 3 bases and J 8 bases; bases outside gene matches: 6. Per germline, CDR1 SEHNR and CDR2 FQNEAQ (reference sequence). The CDR3 DNA is TGTGCCAGCAGCTTGGTGACTAGCGGGATGGATGAGCAGTTCTTC. Its protein is CASSLVTSGMDEQFF.

The V and J genes are TRBV5-1 and TRBJ2-3; no reliable D call. CDR1 and CDR2 (germline): SGHRS, YFSETQ. Trimming left V 1 base short and J 2 bases short, with 11 bases between. The CDR3 is 15 residues long. CDR3 coding DNA: TGCGCCAGCAGCTTGAGACTGGATCACACAGATACGCAGTATTTT. It translates to CASSLRLDHTDTQYF.

The genes are TRBV4-1 and TRBJ1-6, with 11 nucleotides matching TRBD1. The germline gives CDR1 MGHRA, CDR2 YSYEKL. The CDR3 has 19 amino acids. The V gene end was trimmed by 0 bases and the J gene end by 3 bases; junction bases not matched to a gene: 7. CDR3 DNA sequence: TGCGCCAGCAGCCAAGATATGGGACAGGGGGAGATCTATAATTCACCCCTCCACTTT. Translating it yields CASSQDMGQGEIYNSPLHF.

The chain uses TRBV29-1 and TRBJ2-1; maybe TRBD2 (6 bases). CDR3 length: 14 amino acids. V gave up 3 bases and J gave up 5 bases, with 14 bases separating them. CDR1 and CDR2 from the germline V gene are SQVTM and ANQGSEA. Here the CDR3 DNA reads TGCAGCGTTGAGTTGGCTAGCGCTAACAATGAGCAGTTCTTC. Translated, it gives CSVELASANNEQFF.

The rearrangement joins TRBV2 to TRBJ1-1; TRBD1 might be the D (6 bases). Trimming took off 7 bases at V and 0 bases at J, with 24 bases between the two ends. Per germline, CDR1 SNHLY and CDR2 FYNNEI. CDR3 length: 18 amino acids. CDR3 DNA: TGTGCCAGCAAGCAATATCAGACAGGACCAGCGATGAACACTGAAGCTTTCTTT. Translated: CASKQYQTGPAMNTEAFF.

This clone turned up a few times. The chain employs TRBV7-9 and TRBJ2-7; perhaps TRBD2 as D (5 bases). CDR1 is SEHNR, CDR2 FQNEAQ, per germline (reference sequence). The CDR3 contains 12 residues. Trimming pared 8 bases from V and 3 bases from J, leaving 11 bases between. The CDR3: CASETNNYEQYF. DNA for the CDR3: TGTGCCAGCGAGACTAACAACTACGAGCAGTACTTC.

The rearrangement uses TRBV7-9 and TRBJ2-1; 8 nucleotides match TRBD2. V trimming: 5 bases; J trimming: 9 bases; junction bases outside the gene matches: 6. From germline, CDR1 is SEHNR and CDR2 FQNEAQ (reference sequence). The CDR3 is 13 amino acids. In DNA, the CDR3 is TGTGCCAGCAGCCTGACTAGCGTTGGTGAGCAGTTCTTC. Amino acids: CASSLTSVGEQFF.

V and J are TRBV19 and TRBJ1-5, with 7 bases matching TRBD1. CDR1 and CDR2 (germline): LNHDA, SQIVND (reference sequence). The junction had 12 bases not matched to a gene; V was cut back by 7 bases and J by 0 bases. This CDR3 has 17 amino acids. CDR3 loop: CASTPTGLPDSNQPQHF. In DNA form, the CDR3 reads TGTGCCAGTACCCCGACAGGGCTTCCAGATAGCAATCAGCCCCAGCATTTT.

This chain joins TRBV5-8 and TRBJ2-1; weak D call: TRBD2 (6 bases). V was cut by 0 bases and J by 3 bases, with 13 bases left in between. Per germline, CDR1 SGHTS and CDR2 YDEGEE. This CDR3 is built from 16 residues. The CDR3 here is CASSLEGGGIYNEQFF. The CDR3 DNA reads as TGTGCCAGCAGCTTGGAAGGTGGAGGGATCTACAATGAGCAGTTCTTC. Based on the CDR3 plus reference TRBV5-8 and TRBJ2-1, the full variable domain is EAGVTQSPTHLIKTRGQQATLRCSPISGHTSVYWYQQALGLGLQFLLWYDEGEERNRGNFPPRFSGRQFPNYSSELNVNALELEDSALYLCASSLEGGGIYNEQFFGPGTRLTVL.

This clone was seen a single time. The rearrangement links TRBV5-1 to TRBJ2-1, with D maybe TRBD2 (6 bases). In germline, CDR1 is SGHRS, CDR2 YFSETQ. The CDR3 is 15 residues long. Trimming removed 0 bases at V and 0 bases at J, with 7 bases between. Written as DNA, the CDR3 is TGCGCCAGCAGCTTGGACGGGAGCTCCTACAATGAGCAGTTCTTC. It specifies CASSLDGSSYNEQFF.

The rearrangement joins TRBV6-2 or TRBV6-3 to TRBJ2-1; 7 bases line up with TRBD1. CDR1 and CDR2 (germline): MNHEY, SVGEGT. Trimming removed 8 bases from V and 1 base from J; junction bases left unmatched: 5. The CDR3 covers 14 residues. Here the CDR3 DNA reads TGTGCCAGCCGTTCAGGGGGATCCTACAATGAGCAGTTCTTC. This translates into CASRSGGSYNEQFF.

The chain recombines TRBV9 with TRBJ1-2; D possibly corresponds to TRBD1 (6 bases). The germline V gene encodes CDR1 SGDLS and CDR2 YYNGEE. Trimming pared 3 bases from V and 8 bases from J, leaving 8 bases between. The CDR3 covers 11 residues. CDR3 sequence: CASSAQGGYTF. The CDR3, as DNA: TGTGCCAGCAGCGCCCAGGGGGGCTACACCTTC.

This chain joins TRBV6-5 and TRBJ1-2; no reliable D call. The V end was cut by 3 bases, the J end by 1 base, with 3 bases between. The CDR3 has 12 residues. From germline, CDR1 is MNHEY and CDR2 SVGAGI. The CDR3 DNA follows: TGTGCCAGCAGTTATAATAACTATGGCTACACCTTC. It specifies CASSYNNYGYTF.

The chain combines TRBV9 with TRBJ1-1, with a possible D match to TRBD1 (5 bases). V was cut by 2 bases and J by 5 bases, with 16 bases left in between. This CDR3 is built from 15 residues. CDR1 SGDLS and CDR2 YYNGEE come from the germline V gene. CDR3: CASSVQGVGGTEAFF. As DNA, the CDR3 is TGTGCCAGCAGCGTGCAGGGCGTGGGGGGAACTGAAGCTTTCTTT.

V usage is TRBV2 and J usage is TRBJ1-2; 8 bases match TRBD1. This CDR3 is built from 14 residues. V trimming: 8 bases; J trimming: 8 bases; junction bases outside the gene matches: 13. The germline gives CDR1 SNHLY, CDR2 FYNNEI. DNA for the CDR3: TGTGCCAGCGAAACGGACGGACAGGGTGTCGGCTACACCTTC. Its translation: CASETDGQGVGYTF.

This sequence joins TRBV25-1 and TRBJ1-1; a possible D gene is TRBD1 (6 bases). Germline loops: CDR1 MGHDK, CDR2 SYGVNS. V lost 8 bases, J lost 3 bases, and 19 bases lay in between. This CDR3 has 15 amino acids. The CDR3 DNA sequence: TGTGCCAGCCAACCTCGGGGGGGCCAGTACACTGAAGCTTTCTTT. Translation gives CASQPRGGQYTEAFF.

The chain carries TRBV10-3 and TRBJ1-3; 7 positions agree with TRBD1. V dropped 6 bases and J dropped 2; count of bases not matched to a gene: 4. Per the germline V gene, CDR1 is ENHRY and CDR2 is SYGVKD. The CDR3 length is 14 residues. The CDR3: CAIRADRAGNTIYF. In nucleotides, the CDR3 is TGTGCCATCAGGGCCGACAGGGCTGGAAACACCATATATTTT.